This TCR beta chain came from a study of identical twins. Whole-study findings and limits: Conclusions came from cross-sectional statistical analysis, not from following the same donors. Out-of-frame alpha sequences shared by twins were enriched for low generation probability.

The CDR3 length is 15 residues. Germline values: CDR1 SEHNR, CDR2 FQNEAQ (reference sequence). Trimming stripped 1 base from V and 4 bases from J, with 14 bases between. Concerning this clonotype itself: Its specificity is unknown.

With template switching, a universal primer site was added, and the cDNA carried unique molecular identifiers. MiXCR, applied by TCRdb to the 5' RACE reads, yields one record per CDR3 protein. Of 1.5 million to 2 million distinct CDR3 sequences in the sample, about 32% were seen once. This chain connects TRBV7-9 to TRBJ2-7; D perhaps matches TRBD1 (5 bases). Input material: cord blood. This TCR was recovered from a newborn girl in good health. The CDR3 loop reads CASSLEGVPPYEQYF. The CDR3 DNA reads TGTGCCAGCAGCTTAGAAGGGGTACCCCCATACGAGCAGTACTTC.